Sequencing of this T cell receptor beta chain was carried out in a study of T cells after yellow fever vaccination. This CDR3 comprises 14 residues. Trimming removed 5 bases at V and 8 bases at J, with 16 bases between. Germline CDR1 is SGHVS and CDR2 is FQNEAQ. This clonotype was found many times. As yet, its antigen is unknown. Study-wide points: Subsequent booster samples again held most clones from primary vaccination (around 96% CD4, 85% to 90% CD8).

TCRdb analysed the 5' RACE reads with MiXCR anew, one entry per CDR3 protein. The data show about 210,000 distinct CDR3 sequences, approximately 3% seen once. The sequenced sample was CD4+ T cells sorted from PBMCs, obtained 10 days after the yellow fever booster vaccination. The receptor was isolated from a man between 18 and 29 years old who received the YFV17D yellow fever vaccine. This sequence joins TRBV7-8 and TRBJ2-1; D is undetermined. In DNA form, the CDR3 reads TGTGCCAGCAGCCCACGCGCGTGGGAAGATGAGCAGTTCTTC. This translates into CASSPRAWEDEQFF.